This T cell receptor beta chain was profiled in a study of early stage breast cancer tumors (dated by TCRdb to 2015 to 2018). In terms of the full investigation: Of the 15 to 20 invasive breast tumors, 12 to 13 were found to be estrogen receptor-positive, progesterone receptor-positive and HER2-negative. Eight of the 12 ER+/PR+/HER2- tumors were invasive ductal carcinomas, while the other four were invasive lobular carcinomas. The samples as a whole yielded around 2.4 million detected templates, corresponding to roughly 1.1 million unique clonotypes. The average read coverage per sample was approximately 9.9-fold.

The study profiled bulk TCR beta-chain repertoires in matched peripheral blood, tumor and adjacent normal breast tissue taken from around 15 patients with early-stage breast cancer. Before surgery, whole blood (about 5-10 mL) was collected into EDTA tubes and processed within 2 hours. Peripheral blood mononuclear cells were isolated by Ficoll-Paque centrifugation in SepMate-50 tubes. PBMCs were cryopreserved in aliquots of roughly 1.9 to 4 million cells in roughly 90% FBS with about 10% DMSO and kept in liquid nitrogen. Genomic DNA was extracted with the Qiagen AllPrep DNA/RNA Mini kit. Each sample was amplified in two independent genomic DNA replicates, using roughly 0.51 ug for blood and around 1.5 ug for tumor or normal breast. TCRB sequencing of genomic DNA was carried out with the ImmunoSeq Intro kit according to the manufacturer's instructions. For absolute quantification, the roughly 32-cycle multiplex PCR included proprietary primers along with spike-in control sequences. Single-end 150-bp reads were used to sequence an 87-bp fragment covering the CDR3 and the flanking V and J genes. Each lane of an Illumina MiSeq using version 3.0 chemistry carried seven multiplexed samples, with two replicates per sample. The authors' analysis ran thus. The vendor's proprietary pipeline processed the raw data and merged both replicates into a single result for each sample. Clonotypes were defined as productive rearrangements sharing the V-gene family, CDR3 amino acid sequence and J-gene segment. Clonality was calculated as 1 minus the normalized Shannon entropy (Pielou evenness) of TCRB abundances. T cell density was estimated by dividing total templates by the number of input cells inferred from the DNA input amount. Recon was used with default parameters to estimate total repertoire diversity and clonality. A clonotype was considered tumor-enriched if its abundance in tumor exceeded 0.1% and was at least 32-fold higher than its abundance in normal breast. Entries here come from immuneACCESS through TCRdb and include only in-frame sequences with V and J called. Some clones fail to appear in such tables; in the studies checked, an unresolved V gene covers under half of the shortfall, and the cause of the remainder is unknown. V and J calls and clone size follow that table, whereas D and trimming were derived from the DNA. This sample lists tens of thousands of clones; about 90% were detected once. Roughly 5% of the sample rests with the top ten.

From the cysteine up to the phenylalanine, the CDR3 has a length of 14 residues. Of the read, only the CDR3 DNA is kept; its 42 bases are in frame from base 1. The germline V gene supplies CDR1 SQVTM and CDR2 ANQGSEA. V drops 3 bases and J drops 1 base, leaving 10 bases in between. To note about this clone: The antigen this receptor binds is unknown. The input lacks base qualities; no much larger clone sits a single base away.

The investigation overall reported the following: Chain pairing and functional markers such as CD4, CD8 and FOXP3 were not captured by bulk genomic DNA sequencing of unsorted cells. The small cohort size prevented analysis by tumor subtype. Tumors showed about 2.4-fold higher T cell density and higher clonality than adjacent normal breast tissue. Greater similarity was observed between blood and normal breast repertoires than between blood and tumor repertoires, and tumor was distinguished from normal in about 85% of the 16 patients when each tissue was compared with blood. Enriched TCRB sequences shared across patients were found to be mostly commonly generated sequences that were unlikely to play an important role in the tumor microenvironment.

Sequencing was done on a sample of blood. Recombination joined TRBV29-1 with TRBJ2-1; no D segment can be confidently identified. This receptor was taken from a person aged 65 to 79 with breast cancer. The CDR3 is CSVEASVSYNEQFF. The nucleotide sequence is given as TGCAGCGTTGAGGCTTCCGTGTCCTACAATGAGCAGTTCTTC.